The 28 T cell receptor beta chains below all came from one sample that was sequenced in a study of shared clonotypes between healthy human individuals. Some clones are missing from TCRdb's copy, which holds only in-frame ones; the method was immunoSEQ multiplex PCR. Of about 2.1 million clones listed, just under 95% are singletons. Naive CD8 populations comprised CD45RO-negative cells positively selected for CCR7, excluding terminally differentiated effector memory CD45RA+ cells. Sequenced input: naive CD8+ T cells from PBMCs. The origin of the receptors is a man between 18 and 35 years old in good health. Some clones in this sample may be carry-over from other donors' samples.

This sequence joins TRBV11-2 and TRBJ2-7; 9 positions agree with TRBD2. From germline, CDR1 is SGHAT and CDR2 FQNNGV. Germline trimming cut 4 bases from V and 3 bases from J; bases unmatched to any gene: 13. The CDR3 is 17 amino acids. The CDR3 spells CASSSPGGTSSDYEQYF. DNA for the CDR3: TGTGCCAGCAGCTCTCCCGGTGGGACTAGCAGCGACTACGAGCAGTACTTC. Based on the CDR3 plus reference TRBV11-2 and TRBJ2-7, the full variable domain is EAGVAQSPRYKIIEKRQSVAFWCNPISGHATLYWYQQILGQGPKLLIQFQNNGVVDDSQLPKDRFSAERLKGVDSTLKIQPAKLEDSAVYLCASSSPGGTSSDYEQYFGPGTRLTVT.

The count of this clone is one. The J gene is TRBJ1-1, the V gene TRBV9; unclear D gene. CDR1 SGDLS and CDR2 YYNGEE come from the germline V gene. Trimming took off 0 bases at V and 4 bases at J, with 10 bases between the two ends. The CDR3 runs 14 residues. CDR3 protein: CASSVGDWGTEAFF. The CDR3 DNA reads TGTGCCAGCAGCGTAGGTGATTGGGGCACTGAAGCTTTCTTT.

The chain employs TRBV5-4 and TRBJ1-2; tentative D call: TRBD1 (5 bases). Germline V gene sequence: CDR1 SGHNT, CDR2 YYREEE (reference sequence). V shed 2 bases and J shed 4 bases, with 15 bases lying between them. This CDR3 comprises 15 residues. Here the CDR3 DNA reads TGTGCCAGCAGCTTCAACCAGGGCGGCGGCTATGGCTACACCTTC. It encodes CASSFNQGGGYGYTF. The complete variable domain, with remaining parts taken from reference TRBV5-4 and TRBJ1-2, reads ETGVTQSPTHLIKTRGQQVTLRCSSQSGHNTVSWYQQALGQGPQFIFQYYREEENGRGNFPPRFSGLQFPNYSSELNVNALELDDSALYLCASSFNQGGGYGYTFGSGTRLTVV.

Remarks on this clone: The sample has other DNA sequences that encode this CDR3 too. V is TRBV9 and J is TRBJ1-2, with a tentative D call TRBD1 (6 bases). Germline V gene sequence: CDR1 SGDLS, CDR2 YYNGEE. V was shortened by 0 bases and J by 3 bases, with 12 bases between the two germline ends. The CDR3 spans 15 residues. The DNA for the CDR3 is TGTGCCAGCAGCGTAGGGGGGGCCGGACACTATGGCTACACCTTC. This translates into CASSVGGAGHYGYTF.

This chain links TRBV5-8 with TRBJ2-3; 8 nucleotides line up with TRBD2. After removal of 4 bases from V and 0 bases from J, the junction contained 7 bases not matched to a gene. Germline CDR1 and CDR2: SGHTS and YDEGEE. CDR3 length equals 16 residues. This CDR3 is CASSLAGWVSTDTQYF. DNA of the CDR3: TGTGCCAGCAGCCTAGCGGGCTGGGTAAGCACAGATACGCAGTATTTT.

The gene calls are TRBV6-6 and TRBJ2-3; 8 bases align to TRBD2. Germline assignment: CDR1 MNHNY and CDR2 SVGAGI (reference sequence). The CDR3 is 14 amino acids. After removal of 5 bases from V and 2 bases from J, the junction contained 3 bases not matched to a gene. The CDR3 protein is CASSKTSVTDTQYF. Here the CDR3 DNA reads TGTGCCAGCAGTAAGACTAGCGTCACAGATACGCAGTATTTT.

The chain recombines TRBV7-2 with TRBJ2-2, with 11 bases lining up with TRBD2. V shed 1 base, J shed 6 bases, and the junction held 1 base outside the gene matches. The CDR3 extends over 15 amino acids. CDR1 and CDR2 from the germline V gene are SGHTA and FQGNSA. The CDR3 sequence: CASSLVLAGAGELFF. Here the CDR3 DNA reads TGTGCCAGCAGCTTAGTACTAGCGGGAGCCGGGGAGCTGTTTTTT. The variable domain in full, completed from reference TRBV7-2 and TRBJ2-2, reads GAGVSQSPSNKVTEKGKDVELRCDPISGHTALYWYRQSLGQGLEFLIYFQGNSAPDKSGLPSDRFSAERTGGSVSTLTIQRTQQEDSAVYLCASSLVLAGAGELFFGEGSRLTVL.

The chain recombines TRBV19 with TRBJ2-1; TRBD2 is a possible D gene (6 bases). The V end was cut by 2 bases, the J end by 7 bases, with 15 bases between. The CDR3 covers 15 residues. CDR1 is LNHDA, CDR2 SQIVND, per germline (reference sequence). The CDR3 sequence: CASSIRGQTRNEQFF. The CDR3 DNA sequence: TGTGCCAGTAGTATACGGGGCCAGACTAGAAATGAGCAGTTCTTC.

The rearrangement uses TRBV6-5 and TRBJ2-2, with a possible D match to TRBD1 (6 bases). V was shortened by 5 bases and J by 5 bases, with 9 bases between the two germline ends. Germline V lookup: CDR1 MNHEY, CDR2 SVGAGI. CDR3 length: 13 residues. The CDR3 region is CASSPQGTGELFF. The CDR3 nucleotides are TGTGCCAGCAGTCCACAGGGAACCGGGGAGCTGTTTTTT.

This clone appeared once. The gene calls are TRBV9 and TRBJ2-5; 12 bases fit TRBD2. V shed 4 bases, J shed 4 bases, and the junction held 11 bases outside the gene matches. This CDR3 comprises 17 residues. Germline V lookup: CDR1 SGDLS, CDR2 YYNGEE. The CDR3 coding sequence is TGTGCCAGCAGCCCTTGGACTAGCGGGACGGTTAGAGAGACCCAGTACTTC. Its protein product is CASSPWTSGTVRETQYF.

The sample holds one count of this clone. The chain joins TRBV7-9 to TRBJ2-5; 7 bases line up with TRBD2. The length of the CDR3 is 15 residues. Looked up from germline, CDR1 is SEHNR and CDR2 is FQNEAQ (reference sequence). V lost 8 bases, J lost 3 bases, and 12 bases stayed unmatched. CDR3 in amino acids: CASAGSSGWEETQYF. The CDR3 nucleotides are TGTGCCAGCGCTGGTAGTAGCGGGTGGGAAGAGACCCAGTACTTC.

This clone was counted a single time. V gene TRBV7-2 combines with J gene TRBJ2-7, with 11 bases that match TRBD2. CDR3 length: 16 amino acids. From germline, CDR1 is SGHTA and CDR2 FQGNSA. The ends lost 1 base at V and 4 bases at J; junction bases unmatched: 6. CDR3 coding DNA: TGTGCCAGCAGCTTAGATCCGACTAGCGGGGTGTACGAGCAGTACTTC. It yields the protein CASSLDPTSGVYEQYF.

The CDR3 region is CASSVENGRNHEQFF. In DNA form, the CDR3 reads TGTGCCAGCAGCGTAGAAAACGGGAGAAACCATGAGCAGTTCTTC. J is TRBJ2-1 and V is TRBV9; maybe TRBD2 (6 bases). Trimming took off 0 bases at V and 8 bases at J, with 15 bases between the two ends. The germline CDR1 and CDR2 sequences are SGDLS and YYNGEE. The CDR3 has 15 residues.

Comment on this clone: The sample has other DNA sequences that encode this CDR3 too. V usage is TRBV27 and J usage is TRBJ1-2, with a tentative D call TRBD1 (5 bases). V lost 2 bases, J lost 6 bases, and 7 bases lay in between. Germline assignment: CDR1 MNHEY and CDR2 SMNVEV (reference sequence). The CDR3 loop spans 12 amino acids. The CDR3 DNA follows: TGTGCCAGCAGTTTAGGGGGGAATGGCTACACCTTC. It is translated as CASSLGGNGYTF.

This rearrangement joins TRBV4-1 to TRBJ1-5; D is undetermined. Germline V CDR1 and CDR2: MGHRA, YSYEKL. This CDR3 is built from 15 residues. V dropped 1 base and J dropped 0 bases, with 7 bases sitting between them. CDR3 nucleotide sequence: TGCGCCAGCAGCCAAGTCTCTACTAGCAATCAGCCCCAGCATTTT. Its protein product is CASSQVSTSNQPQHF.

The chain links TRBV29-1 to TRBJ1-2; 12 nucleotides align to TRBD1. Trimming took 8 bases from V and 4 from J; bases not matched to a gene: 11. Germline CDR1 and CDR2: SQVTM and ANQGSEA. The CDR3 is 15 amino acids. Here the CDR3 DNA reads TGCAGCCTCCGGGACAGGGGGCAATATGGCTATGGCTACACCTTC. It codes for CSLRDRGQYGYGYTF.

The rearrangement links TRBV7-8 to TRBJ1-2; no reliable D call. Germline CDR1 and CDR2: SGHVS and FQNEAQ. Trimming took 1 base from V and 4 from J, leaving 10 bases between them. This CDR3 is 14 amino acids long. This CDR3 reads CASSLEVGTYGYTF. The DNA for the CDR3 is TGTGCCAGCAGCTTAGAGGTGGGAACCTATGGCTACACCTTC.

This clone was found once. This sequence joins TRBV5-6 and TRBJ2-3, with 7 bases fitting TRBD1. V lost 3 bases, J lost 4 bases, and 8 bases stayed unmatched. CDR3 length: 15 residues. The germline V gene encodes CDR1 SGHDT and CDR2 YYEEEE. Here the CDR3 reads CASSSQGESADTQYF. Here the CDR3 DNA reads TGTGCCAGCAGCTCGCAGGGGGAAAGCGCAGATACGCAGTATTTT.

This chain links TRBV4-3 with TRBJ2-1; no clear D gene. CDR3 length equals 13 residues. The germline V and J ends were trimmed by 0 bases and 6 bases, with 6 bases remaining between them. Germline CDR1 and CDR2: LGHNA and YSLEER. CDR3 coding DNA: TGCGCCAGCAGCCAAGAGTGGCTCAATGAGCAGTTCTTC. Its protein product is CASSQEWLNEQFF.

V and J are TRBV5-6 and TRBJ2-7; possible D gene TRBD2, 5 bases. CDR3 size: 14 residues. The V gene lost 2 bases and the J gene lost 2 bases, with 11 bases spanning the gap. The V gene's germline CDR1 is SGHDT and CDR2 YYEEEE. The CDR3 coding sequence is TGTGCCAGCAGCTTTGGGGAGTCCCCCTACGAGCAGTACTTC. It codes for CASSFGESPYEQYF.

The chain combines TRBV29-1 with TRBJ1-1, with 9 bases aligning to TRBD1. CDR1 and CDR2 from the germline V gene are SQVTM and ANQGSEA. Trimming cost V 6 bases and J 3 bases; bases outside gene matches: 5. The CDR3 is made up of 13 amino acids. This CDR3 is CSVMGQGDTEAFF. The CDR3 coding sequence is TGCAGCGTCATGGGACAGGGAGACACTGAAGCTTTCTTT.

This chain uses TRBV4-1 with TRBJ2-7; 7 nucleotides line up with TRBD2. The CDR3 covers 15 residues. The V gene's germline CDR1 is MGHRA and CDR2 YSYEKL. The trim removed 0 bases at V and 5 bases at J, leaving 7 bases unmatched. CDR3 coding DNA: TGCGCCAGCAGCCAAGATCGTGGACTAGGGAACGAGCAGTACTTC. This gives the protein CASSQDRGLGNEQYF.

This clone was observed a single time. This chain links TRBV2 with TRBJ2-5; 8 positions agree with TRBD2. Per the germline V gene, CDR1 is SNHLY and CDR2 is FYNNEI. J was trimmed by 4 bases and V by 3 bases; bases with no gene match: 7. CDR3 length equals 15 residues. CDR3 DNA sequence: TGTGCCAGCAGTGAGGGAGCGGGAGAGGGAGAGACCCAGTACTTC. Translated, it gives CASSEGAGEGETQYF.

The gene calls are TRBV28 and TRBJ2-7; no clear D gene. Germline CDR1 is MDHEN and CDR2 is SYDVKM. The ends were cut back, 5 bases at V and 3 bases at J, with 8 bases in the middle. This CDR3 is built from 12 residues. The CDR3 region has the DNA TGTGCCAGCAGTGCCCCCATCTACGAGCAGTACTTC. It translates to CASSAPIYEQYF.

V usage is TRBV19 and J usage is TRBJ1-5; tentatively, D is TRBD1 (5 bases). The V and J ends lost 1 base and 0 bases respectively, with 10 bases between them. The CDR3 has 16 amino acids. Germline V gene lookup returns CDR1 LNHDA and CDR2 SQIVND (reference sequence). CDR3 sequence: CASSIVAGNSNQPQHF. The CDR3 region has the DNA TGTGCCAGTAGTATAGTGGCAGGGAATAGCAATCAGCCCCAGCATTTT.

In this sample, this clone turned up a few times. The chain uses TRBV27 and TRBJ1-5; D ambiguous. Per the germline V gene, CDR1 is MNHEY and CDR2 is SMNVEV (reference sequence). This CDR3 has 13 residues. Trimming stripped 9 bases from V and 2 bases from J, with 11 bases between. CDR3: CASALVGNQPQHF. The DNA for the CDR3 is TGTGCCAGTGCGCTTGTGGGCAATCAGCCCCAGCATTTT.

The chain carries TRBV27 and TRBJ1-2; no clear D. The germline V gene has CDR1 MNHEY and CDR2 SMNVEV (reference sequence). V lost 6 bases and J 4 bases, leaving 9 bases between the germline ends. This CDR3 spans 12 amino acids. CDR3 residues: CASSPMGYGYTF. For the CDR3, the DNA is TGTGCCAGCAGCCCCATGGGCTATGGCTACACCTTC.

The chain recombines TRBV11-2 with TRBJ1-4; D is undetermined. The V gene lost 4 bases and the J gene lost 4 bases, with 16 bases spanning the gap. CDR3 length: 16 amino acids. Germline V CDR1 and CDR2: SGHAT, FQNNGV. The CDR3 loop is CASSSYPGPNNEKLFF. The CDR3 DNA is TGTGCCAGCAGCTCGTACCCCGGGCCCAATAATGAAAAACTGTTTTTT.